This T cell receptor beta chain came from a study of blood T cell repertoires in COVID-19. Study details: PBMCs, B-cell-depleted T cells, or T cells provided the cDNA or gDNA that made up the material.

Repertoires were generated with immunoSEQ multiplex PCR, while TCRdb's copy carries only in-frame clones and drops some. This sample has over 200,000 clones, with approximately 88% found just once. Up to 2 weeks before entering the study, exposed participants had met a COVID-19 case. Trimming cost V 5 bases and J 2 bases; bases outside gene matches: 4. Germline V lookup: CDR1 SGHNT, CDR2 YENEEA. The length of the CDR3 is 14 residues. The chain links TRBV11-3 to TRBJ2-3, with TRBD1 matching over 7 bases. The TCR sequence derives from a woman aged 25 to 39 who had been exposed to COVID-19. Sequencing input: PBMCs or T cells enriched from blood (not recorded which). CDR3 region: CASSRTGFTDTQYF. CDR3 coding DNA: TGTGCCAGCAGCCGGACAGGCTTCACAGATACGCAGTATTTT.